This T cell receptor (beta chain) was identified during a study of shared clonotypes between healthy human individuals (dated by TCRdb to 2018 to 2020). Background on the whole study: The cohort comprised two women and a few men aged 18 to 49 years. To increase sequencing depth and limit assay-specific biases, different laboratories used diverse techniques to prepare libraries and sequence TCR repertoires. Per donor, leukapheresis produced somewhere between about 0.8 and 9.5 billion PBMCs. To estimate repertoire size and how much clonotype sharing occurs between individuals, the study deeply sequenced the blood TCR repertoires of five healthy adults. For each donor, three plates each were used for CD4 naive and CD4 memory, two plates were used for CD8 naive, and one plate was used for CD8 memory.

The investigation overall reported the following: Because the study included only a small number of donors, the genetic and exposure-history diversity represented was limited. Incomplete sequencing was indicated by rarefaction of sorted-subset datasets, despite the large sequencing depth. When a few donors were compared, the shared fraction of clonotypes was about 5% for naive CD4, around 3.5% for naive CD8, more than 2% for memory CD4, and under 0.5% for memory CD8. Based on pairwise subsampling, the degree of clonotype sharing among donors was expected to be affected by sequencing depth. Only blood was sampled, and tissue TCR repertoires likely differ from those in blood. Higher generation probabilities were observed for clonotypes shared by all four sorted-subset donors than for non-shared clonotypes. Naive subsets generally had larger estimated clonotype richness than memory subsets did.

TCR CDR3 regions were amplified from genomic DNA by multiplex PCR using the deep immunoSEQ assay. Genomic DNA extracted from each cell subset was distributed evenly over all wells of several immunoSEQ 96-well plates, and each plate served as one replicate. For sorted subsets, about 200 ng genomic DNA, equal to about 30,000 T cell genomes, was loaded into each replicate PCR. The purified libraries were quantified using a Qubit 3.0 fluorometer, sized with a Bioanalyzer 2100, and then quantified again using the KAPA Library Quantification kit. Every immunoSEQ 96-well plate was sequenced on a separate single-read 150-cycle Illumina NextSeq 550 flow cell. The paper's processing steps were these. Because the immunoSEQ output included only junctional sequences and no quality scores, the filtering could not be the same as the filtering used for full-length reads. Sequences were annotated with PyIR, a Python wrapper for IgBLAST v1.9, using IMGT germline references to assign V/J genes and CDR3. Any read was removed if the V/J assignment was weak (E-value above 1e-6), the CDR3 was missing, or the read contained stop codons, out-of-frame junctions, or ambiguous translated residues. V3J clonotypes were defined as sequences sharing the same inferred V gene, J gene, and CDR3 amino acid sequence. The percentage overlap between two repertoires was calculated by dividing the number of shared unique clonotypes by the size of the smaller repertoire. Richness of each repertoire was evaluated using RTK rarefaction, the Chao1 estimator, and Recon v2.1 estimates of unobserved clonotypes. OLGA was used to compute generation probabilities for all TCRbeta clonotypes that the gDNA method yielded from several donors. TCRdb retrieved this table from immuneACCESS and kept in-frame rearrangements only. Not all clones are present; in checked studies, unresolved V genes account for under half, and no reason is known for the remainder. V and J calls and clone size come straight from that table; D and trimming were deduced from the DNA. This sample gives about 1 million clones in total; approximately 80% of them show up just once. Under 0.65% of the sample is taken by the ten largest.

The CDR3 numbers 14 residues from cysteine through phenylalanine. Only CDR3 DNA remains: 42 bases, in frame from the first base. The trim is 6 bases for V and 2 bases for J, with a gap of 17 bases between the germline ends. CDR1 SQVTM and CDR2 ANQGSEA are derived from the germline V gene. Remarks on this clone: What antigen it recognizes has not been identified. There are no base qualities to consult, and no much larger clone falls within one base.

Healthy HIV-negative adults with no recently reported acute infections or vaccinations were included as donors. Only Caucasian adults living in Nashville, Tennessee, USA were represented among the donors. CD4+ T cells were enriched by magnetic negative selection, after which naive cells were positively selected on CD45RA and the negative fraction was taken as the memory subset. Blood was collected by leukapheresis, and PBMCs were isolated by Ficoll-Histopaque density gradient centrifugation and then cryopreserved in liquid nitrogen vapor phase. Analytical flow cytometry was used to check the purity and quantity of each magnetically sorted T cell population. Each sorted fraction had its genomic DNA isolated and then quantified by UV absorbance on a Nanodrop 2000c.

This TCR came from a man younger than 35 in good health. Some clones in this sample may be carry-over from other donors' samples. The sequencing sample was made of memory CD4+ T cells from PBMCs. What the cell subset or site label conveys for this sample: CD45RA-negative fraction. The chain is encoded by TRBV29-1 joined to TRBJ2-7; the D match is possibly TRBD1 or TRBD2, with 6 bases aligned in each. The encoded CDR3 is CSVPRGTNPYEQYF. The nucleotide sequence is TGCAGCGTCCCCCGGGGGACAAATCCCTACGAGCAGTACTTC.